The sample holds a few counts of the clone carrying this T cell receptor beta chain. Its antigen is as yet unknown. The data were taken from a study of response to subunit inactivated influenza vaccine. General study points: Few new T cells, the authors suggested, are recruited by each seasonal influenza vaccination.

MiXCR, applied by TCRdb to the RT-PCR reads, yields one record per CDR3 protein. The sample holds about half a million distinct CDR3 sequences, approximately 9.9% seen once. Trimming shortened V by 2 bases and J by 0 bases, and 22 bases separated the two germline ends. This CDR3 region has 18 residues. Germline V gene data show CDR1 as DFQATT and CDR2 as SNEGSKA (reference sequence). The specimen comprised PBMCs from blood, sampled more than 35 days after vaccination. V is TRBV20-1 and J is TRBJ1-2, with D tentatively TRBD1 (6 bases). This clonotype was obtained from a middle-aged man who received an inactivated influenza vaccine. CDR3 sequence: CSARFFDRKDRSNYGYTF. The CDR3 DNA sequence: TGCAGTGCTAGATTTTTCGATCGAAAGGACAGATCTAACTATGGCTACACCTTC.